This T cell receptor beta chain is drawn from a study of OX40 agonist ivuxolimab in advanced cancers. In the study overall: Prior checkpoint blockade (anti-PD-1, anti-PD-L1 or anti-CTLA-4) was permitted; less than 45% had it.

At cycle 4 day 1, cycle 7 day 1, and baseline, blood was sampled. Libraries were prepared by immunoSEQ multiplex PCR; TCRdb keeps only in-frame clonotypes and omits some of them. The sample records tens of thousands of clones, around two thirds being singletons. Germline CDR1 is SEHNR and CDR2 is FQNEAQ (reference sequence). V shed 3 bases, J shed 1 base, and the junction held 9 bases outside the gene matches. CDR3 size: 17 residues. The chain joins TRBV7-9 to TRBJ2-4, with 7 positions matching TRBD1. Sequenced material: CD4+ or CD8+ T cells sorted from blood, taken in a trial of the OX40 agonist ivuxolimab. The receptor was isolated from an adult with an advanced solid tumor such as melanoma, head and neck, liver or kidney cancer. CDR3 in DNA: TGTGCCAGCAGCTTGAGTCGAGACAGGGATGCCAAAAACATTCAGTACTTC. As protein: CASSLSRDRDAKNIQYF.